This entry features one TCR beta chain sequence. Its antigen is unknown. This record belongs to a study of post-analysis software for immune sequencing data. The study, taken as a whole, reports: Included in a set of four or five TRBV segments more frequent in patients than controls were TRBV5-6, TRBV5-1 and TRBV20-1.

The library was made from cDNA and included unique molecular identifiers. Once roughly 1 to 11 million T cells were used, some 500,000 cDNA molecules resulted. TCRdb fed the PCR reads into MiXCR, producing one record per CDR3 protein. Of roughly 800,000 distinct CDR3 sequences listed, approximately 53% are singletons. Between the trimmed V and J ends, which lost 1 base and 0 bases, there was a span of 6 bases. Germline CDR1 reads SEHNR; CDR2 reads FQNEAQ (reference sequence). The CDR3 extends over 14 amino acids. The TCR originated in a girl aged 5 to 17 with multiple sclerosis. The chain carries TRBV7-9 and TRBJ2-5, with D unresolved. The sample comprised blood. Here the CDR3 reads CASSLERYQETQYF. The CDR3 DNA reads as TGTGCCAGCAGCTTAGAGAGGTACCAAGAGACCCAGTACTTC.